This T cell receptor beta chain emerged from a study of response to subunit inactivated influenza vaccine. Overall study results and limits: It was the authors' suggestion that each seasonal influenza vaccination recruits few new T cells.

Comments on this clonotype: Its antigen is as yet unknown.

From the RT-PCR reads, TCRdb called clonotypes with MiXCR, one entry per CDR3 protein. The sample consists of 540,000 or so distinct CDR3 sequences, around 13% of them appearing once. The V gene end was trimmed by 2 bases and the J gene end by 8 bases; junction bases not matched to a gene: 2. The CDR3 runs to 13 residues. The germline CDR1 and CDR2 sequences are MDHEN and SYDVKM. The receptor's source is a man in his forties or fifties who received an inactivated influenza vaccine. The material was PBMCs from blood, obtained 45 days after vaccination. The chain has TRBV28 and TRBJ2-1, with 8 bases lining up with TRBD1. The DNA for the CDR3 is TGTGCCAGCAGTTTAGGACAGGGCCATGAGCAGTTCTTC. It translates to CASSLGQGHEQFF.